This is a list of T cell receptor beta chains from one sample in a study of T cell changes during pregnancy in multiple sclerosis. Some clones are missing from TCRdb's copy, which holds only in-frame ones; the method was immunoSEQ multiplex PCR. The sample carries some 40,000 clones, just over 90% recorded once. Material: CD4+ T cells from peripheral blood mononuclear cells, obtained in the third trimester of pregnancy. These receptors were taken from a female donor in good health, enrolled as a control in a pregnancy study. Both conserved end residues are part of each CDR3. Each record gives: D gene, J gene, clone size, V gene, CDR3 DNA, CDR3 protein. The D gene is left open where the match is weak. For some rows the clone size is stated as once, few or many, or as a class when expanded; others skip it.

TRBD1 | TRBJ1-4 | - | TRBV4-1 | TGCGCCAGCACCCAGGGACAGGGCGAAGAAAAACTGTTTTTT | CASTQGQGEEKLFF
- | TRBJ2-1 | once | TRBV7-2 | TGTGCCAGCAGCTTAATGGGGGGCTCCTACAATGAGCAGTTCTTC | CASSLMGGSYNEQFF
TRBD1 | TRBJ1-1 | - | TRBV18 | TGTGCCAGCTCCCCGGACAGGGGGGGTACTGAAGCTTTCTTT | CASSPDRGGTEAFF
TRBD1 | TRBJ1-2 | - | TRBV5-5 | TGTGCCAGCAGCTTGGCCCATGGACAGGCCTATGGCTACACCTTC | CASSLAHGQAYGYTF
TRBD2 | TRBJ2-3 | - | TRBV6-1 | TGTGCCAGCAGTGAAGCGCGGGGGGGAGAGAGAGATACGCAGTATTTT | CASSEARGGERDTQYF
TRBD1 | TRBJ1-1 | - | TRBV11-1 | TGTGCCAGCAGCCGCGGGACAGGGGGCCGTGACACTGAAGCTTTCTTT | CASSRGTGGRDTEAFF
- | TRBJ1-5 | - | TRBV6-6 | TGTGCCAGCAGTTACCGAGACAGCCGGAATCAGCCCCAGCATTTT | CASSYRDSRNQPQHF
TRBD1 | TRBJ2-7 | - | TRBV19 | TGTGCCAGTAGTGCGAGGACAGGTCTAGGGGAGCAGTACTTC | CASSARTGLGEQYF
TRBD2 | TRBJ2-5 | - | TRBV6-5 | TGTGCCAGCAGTTCACTAGCGGGGGCAGAGACCCAGTACTTC | CASSSLAGAETQYF
- | TRBJ1-1 | - | TRBV7-8 | TGTGCCAGCAGCTTCAGGACAGACATGAACACTGAAGCTTTCTTT | CASSFRTDMNTEAFF
TRBD2 | TRBJ2-2 | - | TRBV2 | TGTGCCAGCAGGGGGACTAGCAGGAGGTACACCGGGGAGCTGTTTTTT | CASRGTSRRYTGELFF
- | TRBJ1-2 | - | TRBV11-2 | TGTGCCAGCAGCTTAGGGAGATGGGATGGCTACACCTTC | CASSLGRWDGYTF
- | TRBJ1-2 | - | TRBV5-5 | TGTGCCAGCACCTCGAGGACAGAAGTAATCTATGGCTACACCTTC | CASTSRTEVIYGYTF
- | TRBJ2-4 | once | TRBV6-1 | TGTGCCAGCAGTGAAGCTGTATTATCCATTCAGTACTTC | CASSEAVLSIQYF
- | TRBJ2-3 | - | TRBV30 | TGTGCCTGGAGAGGACGGGGTACAGATACGCAGTATTTT | CAWRGRGTDTQYF
- | TRBJ2-1 | - | TRBV5-4 | TGTGCCAGCAGCTTCTTACAGGACTCCTACAATGAGCAGTTCTTC | CASSFLQDSYNEQFF
- | TRBJ1-1 | - | TRBV12-5 | TGTGCTAGTGGTCCGGGAATAGCTTTCTTT | CASGPGIAFF
- | TRBJ1-1 | - | TRBV28 | TGTGCCAGCAGTTTGGGAGGGGCGAACACTGAAGCTTTCTTT | CASSLGGANTEAFF
- | TRBJ2-7 | - | TRBV15 | TGTGCCACCAAGTCTGTGCCTAGCGCCTACGAGCAGTACTTC | CATKSVPSAYEQYF
- | TRBJ1-4 | - | TRBV19 | TGTGCCAGTAGTAACACGGGGGTCTATAATGAAAAACTGTTTTTT | CASSNTGVYNEKLFF
TRBD1 | TRBJ1-5 | - | TRBV19 | TGTGCCAGCGCTACAGGGGCCCAGCCCCAGCATTTT | CASATGAQPQHF
- | TRBJ2-3 | - | TRBV5-4 | TGTGCCAGCAGCCCGGGGTTCACAGATACGCAGTATTTT | CASSPGFTDTQYF
TRBD1 | TRBJ2-1 | few | TRBV19 | TGTGCCAGTAGGCTGGACAGGGCCTCCTACAATGAGCAGTTCTTC | CASRLDRASYNEQFF
- | TRBJ2-5 | - | TRBV7-7 | TGTGCTAGCAGCTTCCGTCGGCAAGAGACCCAGTACTTC | CASSFRRQETQYF
- | TRBJ1-2 | - | TRBV5-8 | TGTGCCAGCAGCCGGACAGAAGCTAACTATGGCTACACCTTC | CASSRTEANYGYTF
- | TRBJ2-1 | - | TRBV5-4 | TGTGCCAGCAGCCCCAGGGGCGATGAGCAGTTCTTC | CASSPRGDEQFF
- | TRBJ1-1 | - | TRBV15 | TGTGCCACCAGCAGAGATCTTGGGGGCGGCACTGAAGCTTTCTTT | CATSRDLGGGTEAFF
- | TRBJ2-2 | - | TRBV4-1 | TGCGCCAGCAGCCAAGATTTAGGGGACACCGGGGAGCTGTTTTTT | CASSQDLGDTGELFF
- | TRBJ2-1 | - | TRBV5-1 | TGCGCCAGCAGCTTAAACAGCTACAATGAGCAGTTCTTC | CASSLNSYNEQFF
TRBD2 | TRBJ2-1 | - | TRBV15 | TGTGCCACCAGCTATACTACGGGGGGAGAGCAGTTCTTC | CATSYTTGGEQFF
TRBD1 | TRBJ1-5 | - | TRBV2 | TGTGCCAGCAGTCCCACAGGGGCCAGGAGCAATCAGCCCCAGCATTTT | CASSPTGARSNQPQHF
- | TRBJ1-2 | - | TRBV11-2 | TGTGCCAGCAGCTTAGAGGGCCAGGGGACGGGCTACACCTTC | CASSLEGQGTGYTF
TRBD2 | TRBJ2-3 | - | TRBV4-2 | TGTGCCAGCAGCCTACAACTAGGGACTAGCGGGGGTGATACGCAGTATTTT | CASSLQLGTSGGDTQYF
TRBD2 | TRBJ2-3 | - | TRBV4-1 | TGCGCCAGCAGCCTGGGACTAGCGGGGGTTTCTTACACAGATACGCAGTATTTT | CASSLGLAGVSYTDTQYF
- | TRBJ2-7 | once | TRBV7-9 | TGTGCCAGCACCCCTGGAGGTAGTATGTACGAGCAGTACTTC | CASTPGGSMYEQYF
TRBD1 | TRBJ2-2 | - | TRBV19 | TGTGCCAGTAGCGATGACAGGGGTCGACGCACCGGGGAGCTGTTTTTT | CASSDDRGRRTGELFF
- | TRBJ1-1 | - | TRBV6-5 | TGTGCCAGCAGTAACAGTGGCCTTGGGAACACTGAAGCTTTCTTT | CASSNSGLGNTEAFF
- | TRBJ2-1 | - | TRBV27 | TGTGCCAGCAGTTTGAGGTCCTTCGGCATCAATGAGCAGTTCTTC | CASSLRSFGINEQFF
TRBD1 | TRBJ2-7 | - | TRBV5-1 | TGCGCCAGCAGCTCCCGACAGGGTCCGAACGAGCAGTACTTC | CASSSRQGPNEQYF
TRBD1 | TRBJ2-7 | - | TRBV18 | TGTGCCAGCTCACCAAGGTCCGGGACAGCCACTACTTTCTACGAGCAGTACTTC | CASSPRSGTATTFYEQYF
- | TRBJ1-3 | - | TRBV19 | TGTGCCAGTAGCCCCATGGGGGGGCCTGGAAACACCATATATTTT | CASSPMGGPGNTIYF
- | TRBJ1-1 | - | TRBV13 | TGTGCCAGCTCGAAGGGCGGGGCCGGGACTGAAGCTTTCTTT | CASSKGGAGTEAFF
- | TRBJ1-4 | - | TRBV21-1 | TGTGCCAGCAGCGGCCGGGACAGCTGCGAAAAACTGTTTTTT | CASSGRDSCEKLFF
- | TRBJ1-3 | - | TRBV9 | TGTGCCAGCAGCGCCCTACAGAGCTCTGGAAACACCATATATTTT | CASSALQSSGNTIYF